This T cell receptor beta chain was sequenced in a study of OX40 agonist ivuxolimab in advanced cancers. Study context: Patients in the trial were receiving intravenous ivuxolimab every 2 weeks, at doses of 0.01 to 10 mg/kg. Three patients, one with hepatocellular carcinoma and two with cutaneous melanoma, responded partially.

Drawing of blood for sampling happened at baseline, at cycle 4 day 1, and at cycle 7 day 1. Trimming stripped 3 bases from V and 0 bases from J, with 9 bases between. The CDR3 contains 15 residues. Germline V gene lookup returns CDR1 SGHVS and CDR2 FQNEAQ. Study outcomes and limitations: Determination of antigen specificity was not performed for the expanded peripheral T cells.

Libraries were prepared by immunoSEQ multiplex PCR; TCRdb keeps only in-frame clonotypes and omits some of them. The sample includes around 60,000 clones, roughly 89% of them seen just once. In its sample, this clone was seen a few times. Its antigen is still unknown. Source: CD4+ or CD8+ T cells sorted from blood, taken in a trial of the OX40 agonist ivuxolimab. The V and J genes are TRBV7-8 and TRBJ1-5; unclear D gene. This clonotype originated in an adult with an advanced solid tumor such as melanoma, head and neck, liver or kidney cancer. CDR3 DNA: TGTGCCAGCAGCTTGAGGAGTTCTAGCAATCAGCCCCAGCATTTT. Its protein is CASSLRSSSNQPQHF.